What follows are 13 T cell receptor beta chains derived from one specimen sequenced in a study of shared clonotypes between healthy human individuals. TCRdb's table, derived via immunoSEQ multiplex PCR, lists solely in-frame clones and lacks some. The table records 100,000 or so clones, under 70% of them present only once. Sequenced material: memory CD8+ T cells sorted from blood. The sample's subset: CD45RO+ cells pooled with CCR7-negative TemRA cells. Source of these receptors: a woman aged 25 to 39 in good health.

There are a few counts of this clone. This chain joins TRBV28 and TRBJ2-2, with 7 bases aligning to TRBD1. This CDR3 is 13 amino acids long. J was trimmed by 7 bases and V by 6 bases; bases with no gene match: 5. In germline, CDR1 is MDHEN, CDR2 SYDVKM. This chain's CDR3 is CASRRGLGGELFF. The CDR3 region has the DNA TGTGCCAGCAGGAGGGGGCTCGGCGGGGAGCTGTTTTTT.

The genes are TRBV11-2 and TRBJ2-5; TRBD2 matches 11 bases. The CDR3 consists of 15 residues. V dropped 3 bases and J dropped 5; count of bases not matched to a gene: 5. The germline gives CDR1 SGHAT, CDR2 FQNNGV. The CDR3 nucleotides are TGTGCCAGCAGCTTGCTAGCGGGAGGTGGTGAGACCCAGTACTTC. Its protein is CASSLLAGGGETQYF.

The chain combines TRBV6-9 with TRBJ2-2, with D unresolved. The CDR3 runs to 14 residues. Germline CDR1 MNHGY, CDR2 SVAAGI. V dropped 3 bases and J dropped 5 bases, with 10 bases sitting between them. CDR3: CASSYSLETGELFF. The CDR3 DNA reads TGTGCCAGCAGTTACTCGTTGGAGACCGGGGAGCTGTTTTTT.

V and J are TRBV27 and TRBJ2-1, with 10 bases identical to TRBD2. The V gene end was trimmed by 6 bases and the J gene end by 7 bases; junction bases not matched to a gene: 15. Germline V lookup: CDR1 MNHEY, CDR2 SMNVEV (reference sequence). The length of the CDR3 is 17 residues. The CDR3 DNA is TGTGCCAGCAGCCCCGGCAGGGCTAGCGGGAGTTGGAATGAGCAGTTCTTC. This sequence encodes CASSPGRASGSWNEQFF.

CDR3 nucleotide sequence: TGCGCCAGCAGCCGCGGGACAGGGCCGATGAGGACCTTC. It encodes CASSRGTGPMRTF. V is TRBV4-1 and J is TRBJ1-2, with TRBD1 matching 9 bases. V lost 4 bases and J lost 14; bases outside the gene matches: 11. Germline CDR1 MGHRA, CDR2 YSYEKL. CDR3 size: 13 residues.

The chain carries TRBV7-9 and TRBJ1-5; D is ambiguous. Trimming took 7 bases from V and 3 from J, leaving 16 bases between them. Germline CDR1 is SEHNR and CDR2 is FQNEAQ (reference sequence). The CDR3 covers 15 residues. CDR3 residues: CASIVAAVFNQPQHF. The DNA for the CDR3 is TGTGCCAGCATCGTCGCAGCTGTGTTCAATCAGCCCCAGCATTTT.

This chain uses TRBV5-1 with TRBJ1-1; D remains ambiguous. Trimming took 2 bases from V and 0 from J, leaving 8 bases between them. Germline V gives CDR1 SGHRS, CDR2 YFSETQ. This CDR3 is built from 14 residues. The CDR3 loop reads CASSFQVMNTEAFF. The CDR3 bases are TGCGCCAGCAGCTTCCAGGTAATGAACACTGAAGCTTTCTTT.

The chain recombines TRBV9 with TRBJ2-1, with D possibly matching TRBD2 (5 bases). Trimming cost V 0 bases and J 6 bases, with 10 bases left between them. The CDR3 runs 14 residues. The germline V gene encodes CDR1 SGDLS and CDR2 YYNGEE. CDR3 in amino acids: CASSVGGSGNEQFF. DNA of the CDR3: TGTGCCAGCAGCGTAGGAGGGAGTGGCAATGAGCAGTTCTTC.

The V and J genes are TRBV19 and TRBJ1-2; TRBD1 might be the D (5 bases). The CDR3 extends over 14 amino acids. CDR1 is LNHDA, CDR2 SQIVND, per germline (reference sequence). The ends were cut back, 6 bases at V and 3 bases at J, with 14 bases in the middle. The CDR3, as DNA: TGTGCCAGTAGACCGGACATATATTACTATGGCTACACCTTC. Translating gives CASRPDIYYYGYTF.

This rearrangement joins TRBV10-3 to TRBJ1-5; D is unclear. Germline V gene sequence: CDR1 ENHRY, CDR2 SYGVKD. CDR3 length equals 16 residues. The V end was cut by 0 bases, the J end by 4 bases, with 13 bases between. This CDR3 reads CAISESGTGRNQPQHF. The CDR3 DNA reads as TGTGCCATCAGTGAGTCTGGTACGGGAAGAAATCAGCCCCAGCATTTT.

The CDR3 loop is CASSQGYEQYF. In nucleotides, the CDR3 is TGTGCCAGCAGCCAGGGTTACGAGCAGTACTTC. This chain uses TRBV9 with TRBJ2-5; the D gene is possibly TRBD1 (5 bases). The J call may be mistaken, given a closer DNA end match to TRBJ2-7. Germline CDR1 and CDR2: SGDLS and YYNGEE. The CDR3 has 11 residues.

This clone was counted once. The chain recombines TRBV18 with TRBJ2-3; weak D call: TRBD1 (6 bases). Germline V lookup: CDR1 KGHSH, CDR2 LQKENI. V was cut by 3 bases and J by 9 bases, with 19 bases left in between. The CDR3 sequence is 15 residues long. The CDR3 sequence is CASSPRDSGEITQYF. CDR3 coding DNA: TGTGCCAGCTCACCCCGGGATTCAGGGGAGATAACGCAGTATTTT.

This clone has a handful of counts. The rearrangement joins TRBV9 to TRBJ1-1; 8 nucleotides line up with TRBD1. The V segment lost 1 base and the J segment 10 bases; nucleotides outside the gene matches: 6. Germline V lookup: CDR1 SGDLS, CDR2 YYNGEE. This CDR3 comprises 13 residues. The CDR3 region has the DNA TGTGCCAGCAGCGTACAGGGGGCGAATGGAGCTTTCTTT. Residues: CASSVQGANGAFF.